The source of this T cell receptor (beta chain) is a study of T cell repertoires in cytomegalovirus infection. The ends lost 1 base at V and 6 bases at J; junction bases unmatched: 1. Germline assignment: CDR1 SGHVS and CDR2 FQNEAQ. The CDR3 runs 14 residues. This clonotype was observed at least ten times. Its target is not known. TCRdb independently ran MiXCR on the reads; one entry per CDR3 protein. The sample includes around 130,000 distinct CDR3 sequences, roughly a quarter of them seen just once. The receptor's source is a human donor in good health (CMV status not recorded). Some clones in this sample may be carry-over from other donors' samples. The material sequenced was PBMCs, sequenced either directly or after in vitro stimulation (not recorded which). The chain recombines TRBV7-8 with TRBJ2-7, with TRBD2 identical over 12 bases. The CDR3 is CASSLGLAGAEQYV. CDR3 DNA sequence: TGTGCCAGCAGCTTAGGACTAGCGGGAGCCGAGCAGTACGTC.